This T cell receptor beta chain is drawn from a study of cytomegalovirus exposure and HLA in healthy donors. Despite likely unrecorded immune exposures, the donors were nominally healthy at the time of sampling. V was cut by 0 bases and J by 2 bases, with 10 bases left in between. Germline V gene sequence: CDR1 MRHNA, CDR2 SNTAGT. The CDR3 totals 15 residues. Overall study findings and caveats: TCR beta sequences numbering some 17,000 were associated with HLA alleles at 0.05 false discovery rate in a later analysis. Later, an analysis found that common viral pathogens appeared to be linked with several of the most significant clusters. An analysis was carried out later, and it reportedly showed fewer N-insertions in an Asian-associated ancestry cluster than the approximately 660-donor mean.

Details on this clone: Its antigen is not known.

Primers included in the PCR were 60 Vbeta and 13 Jbeta primers. Some clones are missing from TCRdb's copy, which holds only in-frame ones; the method was immunoSEQ multiplex PCR. This sample has more than 110,000 clones; about three quarters occur once, and the top ten carry roughly 3.7%. Source material: PBMCs. The genes are TRBV6-4 and TRBJ2-5; a weak D match, TRBD1 (5 bases). This clonotype was sampled from a male donor in good health and CMV-seronegative. The CDR3 region is CASSDSRQLQETQYF. CDR3 bases: TGTGCCAGCAGTGACTCGAGACAGCTGCAAGAGACCCAGTACTTC.